The clone carrying this T cell receptor (beta chain) was seen at least ten times. Its matching antigen is unknown. RNA transcripts yielded amplified TCR beta CDR3 regions. First-round RT-PCR targeting the TCR CDR3 was performed with the HTBI primer set. Each CDR3 protein is one row after TCRdb ran MiXCR on the multiplex PCR reads. The sample carries under 400,000 distinct CDR3 sequences, around a sixth recorded once. The record originates from a study of T cells in Graves' hyperthyroidism and ophthalmopathy. Study results and limitations: From stable hyperthyroidism, ophthalmopathy was set apart by a 13 V-J model. Among thyroid clonotypes expanded above 0.001, most also appeared in blood.

This CDR3 is built from 14 residues. V dropped 5 bases and J dropped 4 bases, with 9 bases sitting between them. Absent ophthalmopathy progression within 18 months defined stable Graves' hyperthyroidism. V usage is TRBV12-3 or TRBV12-4 and J usage is TRBJ2-6; D is possibly TRBD2 (5 bases). The sample was blood. The receptor was isolated from a woman aged 45-65 years with Graves' hyperthyroidism. CDR3 loop: CASSTSSGANVLTF. Written as DNA, the CDR3 is TGTGCCAGCAGTACTAGTTCCGGGGCCAACGTCCTGACTTTC.